The T cell receptor beta chain under discussion was sequenced for a study of blood T cell repertoires in COVID-19. Overall study context: Samples taken during acute and convalescent COVID-19 were collected in the United States, Italy and Spain.

Everyone who took part was roughly 18 to 89 years old, and they came from about two dozen US areas. Categorization into cohorts depended on clinical history that participants reported. CDR3 length equals 14 residues. In germline, CDR1 is MGHDK, CDR2 SYGVNS. Deletions cut 2 bases from V and 0 bases from J, with 8 bases between. In the authors' methods: Reference gene primers were amplified, and this amplification served to estimate nucleated cell counts. Clones were sequenced by immunoSEQ multiplex PCR, and TCRdb holds only the in-frame ones, with some missing. V and J calls and clone size come straight from that table; D and trimming were deduced from the DNA. This table holds 120,000 to 150,000 clones, about nine tenths found once.

The clonotype was recovered from a woman between 40 and 55 years old who had been exposed to COVID-19. Sequenced input: PBMCs or T cells enriched from blood (not recorded which). The rearrangement joins TRBV25-1 to TRBJ2-7; the D is unclear. The CDR3 spells CASSEPFSSYEQYF. In DNA, the CDR3 is TGTGCCAGCAGTGAACCCTTCTCCTCCTACGAGCAGTACTTC.